This T cell receptor (beta chain) was identified in a study of T cell responses to AZD1222 COVID-19 vaccine (dated by TCRdb to about 2021). In terms of the full investigation: Because spike-specific TCR depth and breadth did not differ between the two schedules, AZD1222 recipients who got a second dose at roughly 4 weeks were pooled with those who got a second dose at roughly 12 weeks. TCR sequencing covered approximately 230 trial participants: 200 to 220 given two doses of AZD1222 and 26 given two doses of MenACWY control vaccine. Trial participants were enrolled by age into subgroups of 18-55, 56-69 and 70-plus years, and roughly 150, 30 and 60 TCR-sequenced participants, respectively, were included in these subgroups. Study-level results and caveats: CD4 TCRs associated with the vaccine covered the entire spike protein, and the dominant responses were in regions 160-218 and 743-854. Because no day 14 peak-response samples were available, the repertoires could be characterized only after the peak T cell response. After two AZD1222 doses, both the breadth and the depth of spike-specific TCRs were significantly higher than at day 0 and than in MenACWY recipients. Participants were mostly white British, with more females than males. The authors suggested clonal diversity may have been underestimated. In the small 56-69-year group, the increase in depth fell short of significance, most likely because of low power. Only five to seven AZD1222 recipients were SARS-CoV-2 seropositive at baseline, limiting conclusions about previously exposed vaccinees. Reportedly, close to half of the unique spike-specific TCRs recognized epitopes lying outside the regions that are mutated in the B.1.351 and B.1.1.7 variants.

From the cysteine up to the phenylalanine, the CDR3 has a length of 15 residues. This entry keeps only the CDR3 DNA: 45 bases, framed from base 1. Compared with germline, V lacks 6 bases and J lacks 4 bases; bases without a gene match: 11. The germline V gene provides CDR1 SNHLY and CDR2 FYNNEI. This specimen's time point label, per the study, means: baseline before first vaccination. Vaccinee samples were obtained from the UK trials COV001 and COV002, which included a single-blind randomized controlled phase 2/3 trial of AZD1222 (ChAdOx1 nCoV-19) in healthy adults. For TCRbeta chain sequencing, PBMC samples from trial participants were taken at day 0 and at day 28 after the second dose. The CDR3 regions of human TCRbeta chains were subjected to immunosequencing. In the paper's pipeline: Repertoire TCRs were checked for matches against a reference library of SARS-CoV-2-specific TCRs that had been generated using the MIRA antigen-specificity platform. Breadth meant the fraction of unique TCRs that were SARS-CoV-2-associated, whereas depth meant the fraction of total T cells that were SARS-CoV-2-associated. Using the MIRA data, each spike-specific TCR was mapped to the spike region that the TCR reacts to and placed in a CD4 or CD8 class. Log10-transformed breadth and depth values were compared by one-way ANOVA with Sidak's multiple comparisons tests. The clones in this table, taken by TCRdb from immuneACCESS, are in-frame only. Not every clone is retained; where verified, under half of the shortfall comes from an unresolved V gene, and the cause of the rest is unknown. V and J calls and clone size follow that table, whereas D and trimming were derived from the DNA. In all, the sample holds over 100,000 clones, and 91% of those were seen once. Jointly, the top ten make up roughly 6.9% of the sample.

On this clone: Its antigen specificity is not known. No quality values exist for individual bases; no much larger clone is one base distant.

This TCR was sampled from an adult in good health. Specimen: peripheral blood, collected on day 0 of AZD1222 vaccination. Here the chain combines TRBV2 and TRBJ1-2, with 7 central nucleotides matching TRBD1. CDR3 sequence: CASSADRLLGYGYTF. The DNA reads TGTGCCAGCAGCGCGGACAGGCTGCTTGGCTATGGCTACACCTTC.